These 30 T cell receptor beta chains were all obtained from the same sample, sequenced in a study of T-cell memory formation after mild COVID-19. TCRdb re-called the 5' RACE reads with MiXCR, one entry per CDR3 protein. The sample holds fewer than 400,000 distinct CDR3 sequences, more than 15% seen once. Sequencing was done on a sample of PBMCs or a T cell subset sorted from them (not recorded which). The receptors derive from a man younger than 30 who had mild COVID-19 (a few samples of this study predate the infection). Cell type and time point are not known.

This clonotype was picked up a small number of times. This chain links TRBV12-3 or TRBV12-4 with TRBJ2-3; D not certain. The CDR3 is 15 residues long. Trimming cost V 6 bases and J 2 bases, with 15 bases left between them. The CDR3 DNA follows: TGTGCCAGCAGCCCAGACTTAATCCCCACAGATACGCAGTATTTT. This codes for CASSPDLIPTDTQYF.

The rearrangement links TRBV4-1 to TRBJ2-7; D might be TRBD1 (5 bases). This CDR3 spans 15 amino acids. V shed 0 bases and J shed 0 bases, with 9 bases lying between them. The germline V gene has CDR1 MGHRA and CDR2 YSYEKL. As DNA, the CDR3 is TGCGCCAGCAGCCAAGAACCAGGGTACTCCTACGAGCAGTACTTC. Translated: CASSQEPGYSYEQYF.

This clonotype was seen a few times. This sequence joins TRBV2 and TRBJ2-1, with D perhaps matching TRBD1 (5 bases). Between the trimmed V and J ends, which lost 1 base and 0 bases, there was a span of 7 bases. Per the germline V gene, CDR1 is SNHLY and CDR2 is FYNNEI. The length of the CDR3 is 15 residues. CDR3 amino acids: CASSEDRLSYNEQFF. The CDR3 coding sequence is TGTGCCAGCAGTGAAGACAGGCTCTCCTACAATGAGCAGTTCTTC.

The genes are TRBV7-9 and TRBJ2-5; perhaps TRBD1 as D (6 bases). This CDR3 has 14 amino acids. V lost 5 bases and J lost 5, with 15 bases in between. Germline V CDR1 and CDR2: SEHNR, FQNEAQ (reference sequence). The CDR3 here is CASSQDRQRETQYF. CDR3 in DNA: TGTGCCAGCAGCCAGGACAGACAGAGGGAGACCCAGTACTTC.

This rearrangement joins TRBV5-1 to TRBJ2-3; perhaps TRBD2 as D (5 bases). The CDR3 consists of 14 residues. The V gene's germline CDR1 is SGHRS and CDR2 YFSETQ. Trimming pared 1 base from V and 6 bases from J, leaving 12 bases between. The chain's CDR3 is CASSLSGQGDTQYF. The CDR3 coding sequence is TGCGCCAGCAGCTTGAGCGGCCAAGGGGATACGCAGTATTTT.

This clonotype occurred a few times. The chain combines TRBV4-3 with TRBJ2-2; TRBD1 matches at 9 bases. The V and J ends lost 3 bases and 5 bases, in that order; junction bases with no gene match: 13. The CDR3 spans 18 residues. The germline gives CDR1 LGHNA, CDR2 YSLEER. The CDR3 protein is CASSQMSTGGRRTGELFF. Here the CDR3 DNA reads TGCGCCAGCAGCCAGATGTCAACAGGGGGCAGAAGGACCGGGGAGCTGTTTTTT.

This clonotype has just a few counts. The V call is TRBV7-3, the J call TRBJ2-1; tentative D call: TRBD2 (6 bases). V was clipped by 0 bases and J by 6 bases, with 12 bases between them. The CDR3 extends over 15 amino acids. From germline, CDR1 is SGHTA and CDR2 FQGTGA. In nucleotides, the CDR3 is TGTGCCAGCAGCTTAACTGCGGGGCAGGGCAATGAGCAGTTCTTC. It translates to CASSLTAGQGNEQFF.

This clonotype has a handful of counts. V gene TRBV20-1 combines with J gene TRBJ1-2, with D possibly being TRBD1 (5 bases). The germline V and J ends were trimmed by 6 bases and 2 bases, with 10 bases remaining between them. Germline CDR1 and CDR2: DFQATT and SNEGSKA (reference sequence). The CDR3 has 12 residues. CDR3 bases: TGCAGTGCCACGACAGACAACTATGGCTACACCTTC. The encoded protein is CSATTDNYGYTF.

The chain joins TRBV9 to TRBJ2-1; the match to TRBD2 covers 7 bases. Losses at the gene ends were 3 bases for V and 7 bases for J; bases not matched to a gene: 7. CDR3 length equals 14 residues. Germline CDR1 and CDR2: SGDLS and YYNGEE. CDR3 loop: CASSERGYANEQFF. The DNA for the CDR3 is TGTGCCAGCAGCGAGCGGGGCTACGCGAATGAGCAGTTCTTC.

This chain connects TRBV4-1 to TRBJ2-3; D unresolved. Germline V gene lookup returns CDR1 MGHRA and CDR2 YSYEKL. Trimming pared 2 bases from V and 1 base from J, leaving 7 bases between. The CDR3 spans 14 residues. In nucleotides, the CDR3 is TGCGCCAGCAGCCAAAAGTCGGGCACAGATACGCAGTATTTT. Translated: CASSQKSGTDTQYF.

This clonotype has ten or more counts. V is TRBV12-3 or TRBV12-4 and J is TRBJ2-1; 13 bases match TRBD2. V lost 6 bases, J lost 9 bases, and 11 bases stayed unmatched. This CDR3 spans 16 amino acids. The CDR3 sequence is CASSHGTSGVLGEQFF. The CDR3 DNA reads as TGTGCCAGCAGCCACGGGACTAGCGGGGTATTGGGTGAGCAGTTCTTC.

The chain links TRBV11-2 to TRBJ2-5; 10 nucleotides line up with TRBD1. The CDR3 sequence is 15 residues long. The J segment lost 5 bases and the V segment lost 3 bases, leaving 6 bases of the junction unmatched. Germline V gives CDR1 SGHAT, CDR2 FQNNGV. The chain's CDR3 is CASSFDRGRVETQYF. As DNA, the CDR3 is TGTGCCAGCAGCTTTGACAGGGGGCGGGTTGAGACCCAGTACTTC.

The chain combines TRBV6-2 or TRBV6-3 with TRBJ2-7, with D perhaps given as TRBD1 or TRBD2 (6 bases each). The CDR3 loop spans 13 amino acids. The V end lost 7 bases, the J end lost 7 bases, and 17 bases lay between the germline ends. CDR1 MNHEY and CDR2 SVGEGT come from the germline V gene. The CDR3: CASTGGGTWEQYV. CDR3 coding DNA: TGTGCCAGCACCGGAGGGGGGACCTGGGAGCAGTACGTC.

The J gene is TRBJ2-3, the V gene TRBV20-1; TRBD2 matches 9 bases. Germline CDR1 DFQATT, CDR2 SNEGSKA (reference sequence). With V trimmed by 5 bases and J by 0 bases, 6 bases remained unmatched. The CDR3 is made up of 15 amino acids. The CDR3 DNA sequence: TGCAGTGCTGGCCCTAGCGGGACTAGCACAGATACGCAGTATTTT. Its protein product is CSAGPSGTSTDTQYF.

This clonotype was seen many times. This rearrangement joins TRBV28 to TRBJ1-1, with 7 positions matching TRBD1. CDR3 length equals 17 residues. J gave up 9 bases and V 2 bases, and 18 bases lay outside the gene matches. Germline CDR1 reads MDHEN; CDR2 reads SYDVKM. The CDR3 is CASSLDRVIGPSEKAFF. In nucleotides, the CDR3 is TGTGCCAGCAGTTTAGACAGGGTTATCGGACCATCTGAAAAAGCTTTCTTT.

Ten or more counts support this clonotype. The chain employs TRBV28 and TRBJ2-5; 7 bases map to TRBD1. With 5 bases clipped from V and 13 bases from J, the junction kept 7 bases outside the gene matches. The CDR3 runs to 11 residues. Germline V gives CDR1 MDHEN, CDR2 SYDVKM. The CDR3 DNA sequence: TGTGCCAGCAGTCACCCGACAGGGTCGTACTTC. It encodes CASSHPTGSYF.

This clonotype has just a few counts. The V gene is TRBV5-6, the J gene TRBJ1-1, with TRBD1 as a possible D gene (5 bases). Germline lookup yields CDR1 SGHDT and CDR2 YYEEEE. V lost 1 base to trimming and J lost 3 bases, with 10 bases between them. This CDR3 spans 14 amino acids. The CDR3 nucleotides read TGTGCCAGCAGCTTGAGCCAGGGATACACTGAAGCTTTCTTT. Protein sequence: CASSLSQGYTEAFF.

This clonotype was seen a handful of times. V usage is TRBV7-2 and J usage is TRBJ2-5; TRBD2 agrees at 12 bases. Germline V gene lookup returns CDR1 SGHTA and CDR2 FQGNSA. The CDR3 is 17 residues long. V gave up 5 bases and J gave up 5 bases; unmatched junction bases: 12. CDR3 loop: CASSRLSGLAGSETQYF. In DNA, the CDR3 is TGTGCCAGCAGCCGCCTTAGTGGACTAGCGGGGTCGGAGACCCAGTACTTC.

The CDR3 region is CASNSYADRKYF. The CDR3 DNA follows: TGTGCCAGCAACTCCTACGCGGACAGGAAGTACTTC. This sequence joins TRBV12-3 or TRBV12-4 and TRBJ2-7; 7 bases are shared with TRBD1. The CDR3 loop spans 12 amino acids. J was trimmed by 11 bases and V by 7 bases; bases with no gene match: 11.

This sequence joins TRBV10-2 and TRBJ1-1, with D hard to call. The germline gives CDR1 WSHSY, CDR2 SAAADI. The CDR3 length is 11 residues. The germline V and J ends were trimmed by 3 bases and 7 bases, with 6 bases remaining between them. CDR3: CASSDEGEAFF. The CDR3 DNA reads TGCGCCAGCAGTGATGAGGGTGAAGCTTTCTTT.

This clonotype was observed a handful of times. This chain links TRBV7-2 with TRBJ2-2, with 10 bases fitting TRBD2. The CDR3 is 16 amino acids. The V gene end was trimmed by 3 bases and the J gene end by 4 bases; junction bases not matched to a gene: 5. Germline V gene data show CDR1 as SGHTA and CDR2 as FQGNSA. CDR3 region: CASSLLAGAVTGELFF. The DNA for the CDR3 is TGTGCCAGCAGCTTGCTAGCGGGAGCCGTCACCGGGGAGCTGTTTTTT.

This clonotype was recorded a few times. This chain joins TRBV7-9 and TRBJ1-6, with unresolved D. Trimming removed 2 bases at V and 13 bases at J, with 18 bases between. In germline, CDR1 is SEHNR, CDR2 FQNEAQ (reference sequence). This CDR3 region has 15 residues. The CDR3 is CASSLLGRAESPLHF. In DNA, the CDR3 is TGTGCCAGCAGCTTACTTGGAAGGGCTGAATCGCCCCTCCACTTT.

This chain uses TRBV15 with TRBJ1-3; no firm D call. V lost 3 bases to trimming and J lost 8 bases, with 11 bases between them. Per the germline V gene, CDR1 is LNHNV and CDR2 is YYDKDF (reference sequence). CDR3 length: 13 amino acids. The CDR3 is CATSRDLWDTIYF. The CDR3 DNA is TGTGCCACCAGCAGGGACCTTTGGGACACCATATATTTT.

The genes are TRBV6-6 and TRBJ2-7; D is ambiguous. The V gene's germline CDR1 is MNHNY and CDR2 SVGAGI (reference sequence). The germline V and J ends were trimmed by 6 bases and 4 bases, with 7 bases remaining between them. CDR3 length: 11 residues. This chain's CDR3 is CASRLFYEQYF. The CDR3 nucleotides read TGTGCCAGCAGGTTATTTTACGAGCAGTACTTC.

This chain links TRBV5-6 with TRBJ1-4; 12 positions agree with TRBD1. The CDR3 is 14 amino acids. CDR1 SGHDT and CDR2 YYEEEE come from the germline V gene. J was trimmed by 10 bases and V by 4 bases; bases with no gene match: 5. The CDR3 here is CASSDGTGGAKLFF. The DNA of the CDR3 is TGTGCCAGCAGCGACGGGACAGGGGGCGCAAAACTGTTTTTT. Complete variable domain (other parts from reference TRBV5-6 and TRBJ1-4): DAGVTQSPTHLIKTRGQQVTLRCSPKSGHDTVSWYQQALGQGPQFIFQYYEEEERQRGNFPDRFSGHQFPNYSSELNVNALLLGDSALYLCASSDGTGGAKLFFGSGTQLSVL.

This clonotype was counted at least ten times. This chain joins TRBV28 and TRBJ2-3; tentatively, D is TRBD1 or TRBD2 (5 bases each). Trimming left V 5 bases short and J 6 bases short, with 15 bases between. This CDR3 is built from 14 residues. Germline CDR1 is MDHEN and CDR2 is SYDVKM. The CDR3 bases are TGTGCCAGCAGTATCGGGGCAACGGGGGATACGCAGTATTTT. Protein product: CASSIGATGDTQYF. The full variable domain, rest sourced from reference TRBV28 and TRBJ2-3, is DVKVTQSSRYLVKRTGEKVFLECVQDMDHENMFWYRQDPGLGLRLIYFSYDVKMKEKGDIPEGYSVSREKKERFSLILESASTNQTSMYLCASSIGATGDTQYFGPGTRLTVL.

This clonotype has more than one count but fewer than ten. The chain uses TRBV7-9 and TRBJ1-1, with no clear D. Per germline, CDR1 SEHNR and CDR2 FQNEAQ (reference sequence). The CDR3 totals 14 residues. Trimming took 2 bases from V and 4 from J, leaving 11 bases between them. CDR3 sequence: CASSLKEVTTEAFF. In DNA, the CDR3 is TGTGCCAGCAGCTTAAAGGAGGTGACCACTGAAGCTTTCTTT. The full variable domain, in which reference TRBV7-9 and TRBJ1-1 provide the parts outside the CDR3, is DTGVSQNPRHKITKRGQNVTFRCDPISEHNRLYWYRQTLGQGPEFLTYFQNEAQLEKSRLLSDRFSAERPKGSFSTLEIQRTEQGDSAMYLCASSLKEVTTEAFFGQGTRLTVV.

The chain's CDR3 is CASSRPQGNEQFF. CDR3 sequence (DNA): TGTGCCAGCAGCCGCCCACAGGGGAATGAGCAGTTCTTC. The chain has TRBV7-2 and TRBJ2-1; 7 bases are shared with TRBD1. V lost 5 bases and J lost 7; bases outside the gene matches: 5. The CDR3 is made up of 13 amino acids. CDR1 and CDR2 (germline): SGHTA, FQGNSA.

This clonotype was found many times. The genes are TRBV7-9 and TRBJ2-1; 10 nucleotides line up with TRBD2. Germline V gene lookup returns CDR1 SEHNR and CDR2 FQNEAQ (reference sequence). CDR3 length: 15 amino acids. With 7 bases clipped from V and 5 bases from J, the junction kept 8 bases outside the gene matches. The CDR3 nucleotides are TGTGCCAGCACCCCCCCACTAGCGGGAAACAATGAGCAGTTCTTC. This translates into CASTPPLAGNNEQFF.

This clonotype was counted only a few times. This CDR3 reads CASSPGWGNYNEQFF. CDR3 DNA: TGTGCCAGCAGCCCTGGCTGGGGCAACTACAATGAGCAGTTCTTC. The V call is TRBV7-6, the J call TRBJ2-1, with D perhaps matching TRBD1 (5 bases). V was cut by 5 bases and J by 3 bases, with 14 bases left in between. This CDR3 is 15 amino acids long. Germline assignment: CDR1 SGHVS and CDR2 FNYEAQ. Full variable domain (outside the CDR3, taken from reference TRBV7-6 and TRBJ2-1): GAGVSQSPRYKVTKRGQDVALRCDPISGHVSLYWYRQALGQGPEFLTYFNYEAQQDKSGLPNDRFSAERPEGSISTLTIQRTEQRDSAMYRCASSPGWGNYNEQFFGPGTRLTVL.